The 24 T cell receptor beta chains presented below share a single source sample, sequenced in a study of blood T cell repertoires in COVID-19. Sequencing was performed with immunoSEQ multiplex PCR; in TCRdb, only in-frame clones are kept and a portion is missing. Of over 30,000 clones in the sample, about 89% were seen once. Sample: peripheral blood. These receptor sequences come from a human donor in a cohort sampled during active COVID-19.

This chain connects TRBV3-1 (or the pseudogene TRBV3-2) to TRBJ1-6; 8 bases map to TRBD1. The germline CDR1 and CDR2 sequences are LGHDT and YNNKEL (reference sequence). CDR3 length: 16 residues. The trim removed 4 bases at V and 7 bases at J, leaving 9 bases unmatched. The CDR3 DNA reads TGTGCCAGCAGCCCTAACACGGGACAGGTAAATTCACCCCTCCACTTT. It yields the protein CASSPNTGQVNSPLHF.

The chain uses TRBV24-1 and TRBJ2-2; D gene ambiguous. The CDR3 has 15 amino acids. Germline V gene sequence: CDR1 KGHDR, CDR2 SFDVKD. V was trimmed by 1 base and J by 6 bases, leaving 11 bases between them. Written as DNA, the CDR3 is TGTGCCACCAGTGATTTCTCGAGTGGTTCCGGGGAGCTGTTTTTT. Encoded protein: CATSDFSSGSGELFF.

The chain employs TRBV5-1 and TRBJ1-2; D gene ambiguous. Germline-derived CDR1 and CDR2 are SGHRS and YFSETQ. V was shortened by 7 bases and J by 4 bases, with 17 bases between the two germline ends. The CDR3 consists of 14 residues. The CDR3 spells CASGRTSEPYGYTF. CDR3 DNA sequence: TGCGCCAGCGGGAGGACGAGTGAACCCTATGGCTACACCTTC.

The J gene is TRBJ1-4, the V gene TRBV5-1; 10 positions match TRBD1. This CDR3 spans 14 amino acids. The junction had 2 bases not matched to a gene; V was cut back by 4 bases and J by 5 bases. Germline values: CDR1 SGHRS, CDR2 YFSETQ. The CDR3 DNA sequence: TGCGCCAGCAGCCTGGGACAGGGGAATGAAAAACTGTTTTTT. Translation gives CASSLGQGNEKLFF.

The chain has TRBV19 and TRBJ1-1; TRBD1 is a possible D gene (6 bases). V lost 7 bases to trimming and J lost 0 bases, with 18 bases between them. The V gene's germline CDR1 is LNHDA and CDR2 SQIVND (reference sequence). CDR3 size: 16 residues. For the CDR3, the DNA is TGTGCCAGTAATAGGGGGGGCATGGGGTTGAACACTGAAGCTTTCTTT. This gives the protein CASNRGGMGLNTEAFF.

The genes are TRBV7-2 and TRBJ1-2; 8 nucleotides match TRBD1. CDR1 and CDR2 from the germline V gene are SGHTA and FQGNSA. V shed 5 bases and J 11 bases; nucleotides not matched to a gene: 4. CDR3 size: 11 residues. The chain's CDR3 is CASSQQGGYTF. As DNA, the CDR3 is TGTGCCAGCAGCCAACAGGGGGGTTACACCTTC.

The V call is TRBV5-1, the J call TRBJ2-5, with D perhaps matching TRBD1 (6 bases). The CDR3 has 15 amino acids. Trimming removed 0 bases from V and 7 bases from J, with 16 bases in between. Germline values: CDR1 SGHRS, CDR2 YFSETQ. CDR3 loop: CASSLALGAGRTQYF. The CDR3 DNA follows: TGCGCCAGCAGCTTGGCCCTGGGGGCAGGTCGGACCCAGTACTTC.

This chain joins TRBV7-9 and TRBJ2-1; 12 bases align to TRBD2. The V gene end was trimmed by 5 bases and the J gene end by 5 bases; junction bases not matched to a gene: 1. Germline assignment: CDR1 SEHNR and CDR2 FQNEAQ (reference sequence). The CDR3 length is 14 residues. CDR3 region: CASSRTSGDNEQFF. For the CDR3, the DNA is TGTGCCAGCAGCCGGACTAGCGGGGACAATGAGCAGTTCTTC. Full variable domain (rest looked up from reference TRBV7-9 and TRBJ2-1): DTGVSQNPRHKITKRGQNVTFRCDPISEHNRLYWYRQTLGQGPEFLTYFQNEAQLEKSRLLSDRFSAERPKGSFSTLEIQRTEQGDSAMYLCASSRTSGDNEQFFGPGTRLTVL.

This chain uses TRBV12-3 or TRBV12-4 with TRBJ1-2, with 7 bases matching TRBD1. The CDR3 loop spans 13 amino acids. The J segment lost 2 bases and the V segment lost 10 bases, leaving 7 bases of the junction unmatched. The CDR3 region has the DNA TGTGCCATCAGAGGGGACAGAAACTATGGCTACACCTTC. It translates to CAIRGDRNYGYTF.

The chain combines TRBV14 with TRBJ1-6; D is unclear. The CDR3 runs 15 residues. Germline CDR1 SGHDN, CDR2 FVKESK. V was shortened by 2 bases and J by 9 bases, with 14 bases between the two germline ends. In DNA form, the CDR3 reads TGTGCCAGCAGCCAACGGGGAGAAGTTTTTTCACCCCTCCACTTT. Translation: CASSQRGEVFSPLHF.

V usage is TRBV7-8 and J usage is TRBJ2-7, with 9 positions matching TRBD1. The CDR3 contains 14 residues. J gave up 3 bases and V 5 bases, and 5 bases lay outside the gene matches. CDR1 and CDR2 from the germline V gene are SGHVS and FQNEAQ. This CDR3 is CASSLQGAFYEQYV. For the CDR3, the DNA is TGTGCCAGCAGCCTACAGGGGGCATTCTACGAGCAGTACGTC.

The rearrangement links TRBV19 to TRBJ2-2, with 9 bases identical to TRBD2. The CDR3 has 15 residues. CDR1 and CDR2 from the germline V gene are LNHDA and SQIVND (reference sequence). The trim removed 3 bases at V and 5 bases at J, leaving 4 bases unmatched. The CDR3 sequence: CASSIGGRATGELFF. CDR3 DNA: TGTGCCAGTAGTATCGGCGGGAGGGCAACCGGGGAGCTGTTTTTT.

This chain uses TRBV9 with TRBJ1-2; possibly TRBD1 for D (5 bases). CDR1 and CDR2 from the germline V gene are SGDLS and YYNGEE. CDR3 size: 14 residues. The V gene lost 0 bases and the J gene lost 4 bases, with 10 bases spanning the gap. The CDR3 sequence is CASSVDRTGYGYTF. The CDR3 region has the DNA TGTGCCAGCAGCGTAGACCGTACAGGCTATGGCTACACCTTC.

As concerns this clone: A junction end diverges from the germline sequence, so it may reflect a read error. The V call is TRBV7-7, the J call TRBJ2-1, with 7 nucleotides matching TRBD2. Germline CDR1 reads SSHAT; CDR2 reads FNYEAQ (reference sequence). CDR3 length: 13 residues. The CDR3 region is CASSLGGGFEQFF. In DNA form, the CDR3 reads TGTGCTAGCAGCTTGGGCGGGGGATTCGAGCAGTTCTTC.

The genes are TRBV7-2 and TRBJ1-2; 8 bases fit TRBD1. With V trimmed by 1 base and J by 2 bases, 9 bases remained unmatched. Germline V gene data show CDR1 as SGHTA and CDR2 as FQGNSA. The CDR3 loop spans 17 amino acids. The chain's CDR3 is CASSLEYRTGWNYGYTF. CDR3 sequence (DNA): TGTGCCAGCAGCTTAGAATATAGGACAGGGTGGAACTATGGCTACACCTTC.

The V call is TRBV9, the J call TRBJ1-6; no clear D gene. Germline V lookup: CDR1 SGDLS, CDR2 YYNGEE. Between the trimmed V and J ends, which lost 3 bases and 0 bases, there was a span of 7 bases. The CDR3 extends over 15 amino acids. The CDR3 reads CASSDRRSYNSPLHF. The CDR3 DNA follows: TGTGCCAGCAGCGACAGACGCTCCTATAATTCACCCCTCCACTTT. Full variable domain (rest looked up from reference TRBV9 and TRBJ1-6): DSGVTQTPKHLITATGQRVTLRCSPRSGDLSVYWYQQSLDQGLQFLIQYYNGEERAKGNILERFSAQQFPDLHSELNLSSLELGDSALYFCASSDRRSYNSPLHFGNGTRLTVT.

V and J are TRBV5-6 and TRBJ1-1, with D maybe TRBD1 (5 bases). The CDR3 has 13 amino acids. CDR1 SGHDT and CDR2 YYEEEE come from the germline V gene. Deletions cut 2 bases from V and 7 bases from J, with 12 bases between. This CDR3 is CASSLSVQGEAFF. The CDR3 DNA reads TGTGCCAGCAGCTTAAGTGTTCAGGGTGAAGCTTTCTTT. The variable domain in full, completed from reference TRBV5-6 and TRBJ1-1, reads DAGVTQSPTHLIKTRGQQVTLRCSPKSGHDTVSWYQQALGQGPQFIFQYYEEEERQRGNFPDRFSGHQFPNYSSELNVNALLLGDSALYLCASSLSVQGEAFFGQGTRLTVV.

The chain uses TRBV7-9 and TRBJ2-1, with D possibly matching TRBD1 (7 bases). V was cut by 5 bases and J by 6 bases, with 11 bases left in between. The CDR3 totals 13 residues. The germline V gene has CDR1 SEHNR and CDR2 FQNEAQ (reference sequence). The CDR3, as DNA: TGTGCCAGCAGCGCGGGGACAGTCAATGAGCAGTTCTTC. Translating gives CASSAGTVNEQFF.

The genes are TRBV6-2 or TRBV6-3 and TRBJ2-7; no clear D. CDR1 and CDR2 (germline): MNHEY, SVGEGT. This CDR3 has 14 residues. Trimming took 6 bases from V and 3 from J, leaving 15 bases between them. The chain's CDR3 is CASSALVAGYEQYV. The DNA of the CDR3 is TGTGCCAGCAGCGCCCTTGTAGCCGGCTACGAGCAGTACGTC.

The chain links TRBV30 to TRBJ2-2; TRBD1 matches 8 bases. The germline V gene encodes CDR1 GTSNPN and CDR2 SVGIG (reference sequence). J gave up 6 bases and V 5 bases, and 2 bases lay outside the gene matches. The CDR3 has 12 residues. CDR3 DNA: TGTGCCTGGTCACAGGGGGCCGGGGAGCTGTTTTTT. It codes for CAWSQGAGELFF.

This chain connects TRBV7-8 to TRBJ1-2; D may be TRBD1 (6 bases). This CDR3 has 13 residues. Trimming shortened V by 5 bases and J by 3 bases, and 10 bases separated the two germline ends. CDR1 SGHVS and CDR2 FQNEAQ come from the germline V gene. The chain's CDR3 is CASSPDRYYGYTF. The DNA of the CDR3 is TGTGCCAGCAGCCCGGACAGATACTATGGCTACACCTTC.

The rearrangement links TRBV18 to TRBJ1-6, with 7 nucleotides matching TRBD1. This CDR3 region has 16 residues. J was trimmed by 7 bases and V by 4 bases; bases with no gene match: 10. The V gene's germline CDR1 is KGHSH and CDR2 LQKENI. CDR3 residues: CASSLFGQATNSPLHF. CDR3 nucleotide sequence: TGTGCCAGCTCACTTTTCGGACAGGCCACCAATTCACCCCTCCACTTT.

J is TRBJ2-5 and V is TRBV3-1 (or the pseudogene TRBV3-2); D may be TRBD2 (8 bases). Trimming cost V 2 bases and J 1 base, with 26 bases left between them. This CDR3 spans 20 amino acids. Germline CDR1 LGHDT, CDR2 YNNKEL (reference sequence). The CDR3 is CASSQSRGGTVYNGQETQYF. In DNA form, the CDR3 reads TGTGCCAGCAGCCAATCCCGGGGGGGGACAGTCTATAACGGCCAAGAGACCCAGTACTTC.

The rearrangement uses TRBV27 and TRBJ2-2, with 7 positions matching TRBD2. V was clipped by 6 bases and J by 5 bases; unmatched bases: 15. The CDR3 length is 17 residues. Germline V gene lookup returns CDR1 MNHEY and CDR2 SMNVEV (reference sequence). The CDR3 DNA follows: TGTGCCAGCAGCTCTACTTCTAGCGGAGGGAGAACCGGGGAGCTGTTTTTT. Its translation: CASSSTSSGGRTGELFF.